Listed here is a single T cell receptor beta chain. What it recognizes is unknown. The record originates from a study of CD4 T cells in relation to SARS-CoV-2 and coronaviruses. CD4+ T cells from unexposed donors were obtained before the COVID-19 pandemic (2011-2018). Isolation of CD4+ T cells took place after approximately 11 days in culture. Some clones are missing from TCRdb's copy, which holds only in-frame ones; the method was immunoSEQ multiplex PCR. This table has just under 20,000 clones, roughly four fifths appearing once. Germline-derived CDR1 and CDR2 are SGHRS and YFSETQ. CDR3 length: 15 residues. V shed 0 bases and J 3 bases; nucleotides not matched to a gene: 2.

Sequencing input: CD4+ T cells from PBMCs, cultured in vitro. The rearrangement uses TRBV5-1 and TRBJ2-2; 7 bases match TRBD2. The clonotype was recovered from a human donor in good health. CDR3 in amino acids: CASSLGDYYTGELFF. CDR3 DNA sequence: TGCGCCAGCAGCTTGGGGGACTACTACACCGGGGAGCTGTTTTTT.